The clone carrying this TCR beta chain was seen once. Sequenced by immunoSEQ multiplex PCR; TCRdb stores in-frame clones only, minus some. The sample includes roughly 120,000 clones, 70% to 90% of them seen just once. The data stem from a study of blood T cell repertoires in COVID-19. Germline loops: CDR1 SGHAT, CDR2 FQNNGV. Trimming stripped 0 bases from V and 5 bases from J, with 24 bases between. The CDR3 consists of 19 residues. The chain links TRBV11-2 to TRBJ2-3; TRBD1 is a possible D gene (6 bases). This TCR derives from a man aged 35 to 55 with acute or convalescent COVID-19. Sequencing input: peripheral blood. The CDR3, as DNA: TGTGCCAGCAGCTTAGAACTAGGACAGACGGTTGAGTGGAAAGATACGCAGTATTTT. Its translation: CASSLELGQTVEWKDTQYF.